This section outlines one TCR beta chain sequence together with its context. Germline values: CDR1 SGHAT, CDR2 FQNNGV. V shed 5 bases, J shed 1 base, and the junction held 7 bases outside the gene matches. CDR3 size: 15 residues. This entry comes from a study of T cell changes during pregnancy in multiple sclerosis. TCRdb's table, derived via immunoSEQ multiplex PCR, lists solely in-frame clones and lacks some. The sample carries under 65,000 clones, more than 75% recorded once. The sample in question was peripheral blood, obtained in the first trimester of pregnancy. The receptor was isolated from a female donor in good health, enrolled as a control in a pregnancy study. The chain combines TRBV11-2 with TRBJ1-1; 7 bases match TRBD1. The CDR3 sequence: CASSLIQGSNTEAFF. CDR3 coding DNA: TGTGCCAGCAGCCTAATACAGGGGTCGAACACTGAAGCTTTCTTT.